The 29 T cell receptor beta chains in this list originate from one sample, sequenced in a study of cytomegalovirus exposure and HLA in healthy donors (dated by TCRdb to the late 2010s). To prepare the library, the immunoSEQ multiplex PCR assay was applied. A mixture of 60 forward primers for TCR Vbeta segments and 13 reverse primers for TCR Jbeta segments was used in the multiplex PCR. Drawn from immuneACCESS, this table holds only the in-frame rearrangements with V and J called that TCRdb kept. Clones are partly lost; checked studies trace under half to an unresolved V gene and leave the rest unexplained. Across this sample there are roughly 140,000 clones, with 50% to 75% seen only once. The ten largest clones capture around 2.9% of the sample. The source material was PBMCs. These receptors all stem from a woman aged 30 to 39 in good health and CMV-seropositive.

The chain carries TRBV7-2 and TRBJ2-7; D perhaps matches TRBD1 (5 bases). CDR3 length equals 13 residues. CDR1 is SGHTA and CDR2 is FQGNSA in the germline V gene. V dropped 4 bases and J dropped 4 bases, with 11 bases sitting between them. CDR3 in amino acids: CASSSRHRYEQYF. The CDR3, as DNA: TGTGCCAGCAGCTCGCGCCACAGGTACGAGCAGTACTTC.

The chain recombines TRBV27 with TRBJ1-5; no clear D. This CDR3 is built from 14 residues. Trimming stripped 6 bases from V and 11 bases from J, with 20 bases between. Per the germline V gene, CDR1 is MNHEY and CDR2 is SMNVEV (reference sequence). CDR3 region: CASSPSEGQIAQHF. The CDR3 DNA reads as TGTGCCAGCAGCCCCTCGGAGGGTCAAATAGCCCAGCATTTT.

In DNA form, the CDR3 reads TGCGCCAGCAGCTTGTCCGGTGACACCGGGGAGCTGTTTTTT. It is translated as CASSLSGDTGELFF. This chain links TRBV5-1 with TRBJ2-2; D is uncertain. CDR3 length: 14 residues. Germline V gives CDR1 SGHRS, CDR2 YFSETQ. The V and J ends lost 1 base and 3 bases respectively, with 7 bases between them.

This clone was recorded a few times. The chain recombines TRBV9 with TRBJ1-6; unclear D gene. Germline CDR1 SGDLS, CDR2 YYNGEE. V was shortened by 4 bases and J by 11 bases, with 10 bases between the two germline ends. The CDR3 has 12 amino acids. DNA of the CDR3: TGTGCCAGCAGCCCTAACCAAGCACCCCTCCACTTT. The encoded protein is CASSPNQAPLHF.

This clone was seen more than once but under ten times. V gene TRBV2 combines with J gene TRBJ2-3; the D gene is possibly TRBD1 (6 bases). Germline V gene sequence: CDR1 SNHLY, CDR2 FYNNEI. V was cut by 11 bases and J by 3 bases, with 18 bases left in between. The CDR3 runs 14 residues. The CDR3 DNA reads TGTGCCGGGAATATGCAGGGGATTACAGATACGCAGTATTTT. Protein product: CAGNMQGITDTQYF.

This clone was recorded a few times. V usage is TRBV5-6 and J usage is TRBJ1-5; the match to TRBD1 covers 10 bases. The ends lost 4 bases at V and 6 bases at J; junction bases unmatched: 7. The CDR3 has 15 amino acids. Germline-derived CDR1 and CDR2 are SGHDT and YYEEEE. The chain's CDR3 is CASSAGTGVFQPQHF. CDR3 DNA: TGTGCCAGCAGCGCCGGGACAGGGGTATTTCAGCCCCAGCATTTT. Full variable domain (rest looked up from reference TRBV5-6 and TRBJ1-5): DAGVTQSPTHLIKTRGQQVTLRCSPKSGHDTVSWYQQALGQGPQFIFQYYEEEERQRGNFPDRFSGHQFPNYSSELNVNALLLGDSALYLCASSAGTGVFQPQHFGDGTRLSIL.

The J gene is TRBJ1-2, the V gene TRBV5-1; D is perhaps TRBD1 (6 bases). V lost 4 bases and J lost 5, with 12 bases in between. CDR1 and CDR2 from the germline V gene are SGHRS and YFSETQ. The CDR3 consists of 13 residues. This CDR3 is CASSVDSYYGYTF. The CDR3 nucleotides are TGCGCCAGCAGCGTGGACAGTTATTATGGCTACACCTTC.

The chain couples TRBV30 to TRBJ1-1; D might be TRBD1 (5 bases). Germline V CDR1 and CDR2: GTSNPN, SVGIG (reference sequence). With 3 bases removed from V and 7 bases from J, the gap between germline ends came to 12 bases. The CDR3 spans 12 residues. The CDR3, as DNA: TGTGCCTGGAGGTACAGGAGCGATGAAGCTTTCTTT. This sequence encodes CAWRYRSDEAFF.

The chain combines TRBV27 with TRBJ1-4, with 7 bases identical to TRBD1. From germline, CDR1 is MNHEY and CDR2 SMNVEV (reference sequence). The V gene end was trimmed by 6 bases and the J gene end by 7 bases; junction bases not matched to a gene: 11. The CDR3 runs 15 residues. CDR3: CASRPGGFFTEKLFF. The DNA for the CDR3 is TGTGCCAGCAGGCCAGGGGGATTCTTTACTGAAAAACTGTTTTTT.

The rearrangement links TRBV29-1 to TRBJ1-1, with D tentatively TRBD1 (6 bases). This CDR3 comprises 15 residues. V lost 4 bases and J lost 5, with 20 bases in between. Germline CDR1 SQVTM, CDR2 ANQGSEA. The CDR3 protein is CSVVGGLGEHTEAFF. The CDR3 bases are TGCAGCGTTGTGGGGGGGCTCGGAGAACATACTGAAGCTTTCTTT.

The J gene is TRBJ1-2, the V gene TRBV5-1; TRBD1 might be the D (6 bases). The CDR3 spans 14 residues. Deletions cut 5 bases from V and 2 bases from J, with 13 bases between. From germline, CDR1 is SGHRS and CDR2 YFSETQ. This chain's CDR3 is CASRDGGINYGYTF. CDR3 in DNA: TGCGCCAGCAGGGATGGGGGCATCAACTATGGCTACACCTTC.

This clone was detected only a few times. This chain uses TRBV9 with TRBJ2-3; the match to TRBD2 covers 11 bases. This CDR3 contains 15 residues. CDR1 and CDR2 from the germline V gene are SGDLS and YYNGEE. With 6 bases clipped from V and 3 bases from J, the junction kept 6 bases outside the gene matches. CDR3 bases: TGTGCCAGCACCCTATCTAGCGGGAGGACAGATACGCAGTATTTT. It specifies CASTLSSGRTDTQYF.

V gene TRBV5-6 combines with J gene TRBJ1-4, with D possibly matching TRBD1 (6 bases). V lost 2 bases and J 8 bases, leaving 10 bases between the germline ends. The CDR3 runs 13 residues. Looked up from germline, CDR1 is SGHDT and CDR2 is YYEEEE. CDR3 sequence reads: CASSLRGTEKLFF. The DNA of the CDR3 is TGTGCCAGCAGCTTAAGGGGGACCGAAAAACTGTTTTTT.

In nucleotides, the CDR3 is TGCGCCAGCAGCCAGGGGAGCTTAAACTATGGCTACACCTTC. Protein sequence: CASSQGSLNYGYTF. The rearrangement joins TRBV4-1 to TRBJ1-2, with no clear D. CDR3 length: 14 residues. The germline gives CDR1 MGHRA, CDR2 YSYEKL. V was clipped by 3 bases and J by 2 bases, with 10 bases between them.

Comments on this clone: This is likely a read error, given that the CDR3 carries no conserved phenylalanine or tryptophan at its end. This rearrangement joins TRBV7-9 to TRBJ2-3; 10 bases align to TRBD1. The CDR3 runs 15 residues. Trimming removed 4 bases from V and 4 bases from J; junction bases left unmatched: 5. CDR1 SEHNR and CDR2 FQNEAQ come from the germline V gene (reference sequence). The CDR3 DNA is TGTGCCAGCAGCTACCGGACAGGGGGGGCAGATACGCAGTATGTT. Residues: CASSYRTGGADTQYV.

The J gene is TRBJ2-7, the V gene TRBV6-5, with 12 bases that match TRBD2. Germline-derived CDR1 and CDR2 are MNHEY and SVGAGI. The CDR3 runs 14 residues. Losses at the gene ends were 6 bases for V and 3 bases for J; bases not matched to a gene: 3. The CDR3 sequence is CASRRTSGVYEQYF. The CDR3 DNA sequence: TGTGCCAGCAGGCGGACTAGCGGGGTCTACGAGCAGTACTTC.

The gene calls are TRBV6-5 and TRBJ2-1; D is undetermined. Per germline, CDR1 MNHEY and CDR2 SVGAGI. CDR3 length equals 13 residues. Trimming shortened V by 8 bases and J by 2 bases, and 10 bases separated the two germline ends. CDR3 nucleotides: TGTGCCAGCTCCGAGGATACCTACAATGAGCAGTTCTTC. Amino acid sequence: CASSEDTYNEQFF.

This clone was recorded once. The rearrangement joins TRBV18 to TRBJ1-1; unclear D gene. The CDR3 consists of 13 residues. The ends were cut back, 6 bases at V and 3 bases at J, with 11 bases in the middle. Germline V gene data show CDR1 as KGHSH and CDR2 as LQKENI. CDR3 protein: CASSRVSDTEAFF. The CDR3 DNA reads TGTGCCAGCTCCCGGGTTTCGGACACTGAAGCTTTCTTT.

The CDR3 DNA reads TGCGCCAGCAGCTTAACTGGGGGCTACACCGGGGAGCTGTTTTTT. It specifies CASSLTGGYTGELFF. The chain couples TRBV5-1 to TRBJ2-2; TRBD1 is a possible D gene (6 bases). Per germline, CDR1 SGHRS and CDR2 YFSETQ. Trimming removed 2 bases at V and 3 bases at J, with 11 bases between. The CDR3 spans 15 residues.

The sample holds one count of this clone. This chain connects TRBV7-9 to TRBJ2-7, with 7 bases aligning to TRBD1. Looked up from germline, CDR1 is SEHNR and CDR2 is FQNEAQ (reference sequence). Losses at the gene ends were 5 bases for V and 6 bases for J; bases not matched to a gene: 10. The CDR3 totals 14 residues. The CDR3, as DNA: TGTGCCAGCAGCGCGAGGGACAGAATCAGCGAGCAGTACTTC. Translating gives CASSARDRISEQYF.

The rearrangement joins TRBV10-2 to TRBJ2-2; D not certain. The CDR3 covers 15 residues. V lost 4 bases, J lost 1 base, and 10 bases lay in between. The germline V gene encodes CDR1 WSHSY and CDR2 SAAADI. DNA of the CDR3: TGCGCCAGCAGTGTAATTGCGGAGAACACCGGGGAGCTGTTTTTT. Translation gives CASSVIAENTGELFF.

This sequence joins TRBV6-5 and TRBJ2-3; D gene uncertain. CDR1 is MNHEY, CDR2 SVGAGI, per germline. Trimming cost V 0 bases and J 2 bases, with 3 bases left between them. CDR3 size: 13 residues. The CDR3 nucleotides read TGTGCCAGCAGTTACTCCCACACAGATACGCAGTATTTT. It yields the protein CASSYSHTDTQYF.

This chain links TRBV6-1 with TRBJ1-5; 7 bases map to TRBD1. Germline V gene sequence: CDR1 MNHNS, CDR2 SASEGT. J lost 5 bases, V lost 9 bases, and 7 bases had no gene match. This CDR3 contains 13 residues. The CDR3 spells CASSGGWDQPQHF. For the CDR3, the DNA is TGTGCCAGTTCAGGGGGTTGGGATCAGCCCCAGCATTTT.

CDR3 DNA sequence: TGTGCCAGCAGCTTAGCGGGGACAGCCTACAATGAGCAGTTCTTC. It specifies CASSLAGTAYNEQFF. The rearrangement links TRBV13 to TRBJ2-1, with TRBD1 matching 7 bases. CDR1 and CDR2 from the germline V gene are PRHDT and FYEKMQ (reference sequence). The CDR3 spans 15 residues. V lost 1 base, J lost 2 bases, and 2 bases stayed unmatched.

CDR3 residues: CASSAVNRASEQFF. DNA for the CDR3: TGTGCCAGCAGTGCCGTTAACAGGGCTAGTGAGCAGTTCTTC. V and J are TRBV2 and TRBJ2-1; tentatively, D is TRBD1 (6 bases). Germline values: CDR1 SNHLY, CDR2 FYNNEI. V lost 4 bases, J lost 9 bases, and 16 bases lay in between. CDR3 size: 14 residues. Drawing the rest from reference TRBV2 and TRBJ2-1, the complete variable domain is EPEVTQTPSHQVTQMGQEVILRCVPISNHLYFYWYRQILGQKVEFLVSFYNNEISEKSEIFDDQFSVERPDGSNFTLKIRSTKLEDSAMYFCASSAVNRASEQFFGPGTRLTVL.

V and J are TRBV9 and TRBJ1-1, with D uncertain. The CDR3 consists of 16 residues. The V gene lost 0 bases and the J gene lost 0 bases, with 12 bases spanning the gap. Germline assignment: CDR1 SGDLS and CDR2 YYNGEE. The CDR3, as DNA: TGTGCCAGCAGCGTAGTAAGCGGGCGGCTGAACACTGAAGCTTTCTTT. It specifies CASSVVSGRLNTEAFF.

This chain connects TRBV18 to TRBJ2-1; TRBD2 matches 11 bases. With V trimmed by 3 bases and J by 3 bases, 1 base remained unmatched. There are 15 residues in the CDR3. Germline CDR1 and CDR2: KGHSH and LQKENI. CDR3 loop: CASSPGLADYNEQFF. The CDR3 DNA reads as TGTGCCAGCTCACCGGGACTAGCGGACTACAATGAGCAGTTCTTC.

This clone appeared a few times. The chain carries TRBV11-2 and TRBJ2-1; the match to TRBD2 covers 9 bases. This CDR3 is built from 15 residues. Germline V lookup: CDR1 SGHAT, CDR2 FQNNGV. Trimming removed 5 bases from V and 2 bases from J; junction bases left unmatched: 4. The CDR3 here is CASSISGSPYNEQFF. For the CDR3, the DNA is TGTGCCAGCAGCATTAGCGGGAGCCCCTACAATGAGCAGTTCTTC. The full variable domain, completed using reference TRBV11-2 and TRBJ2-1, is EAGVAQSPRYKIIEKRQSVAFWCNPISGHATLYWYQQILGQGPKLLIQFQNNGVVDDSQLPKDRFSAERLKGVDSTLKIQPAKLEDSAVYLCASSISGSPYNEQFFGPGTRLTVL.

Comments on this clone: Other DNA sequences in this specimen translate into the identical CDR3. CDR3: CASRGTSTGYYGYTF. CDR3 bases: TGTGCCAGCAGGGGTACCTCGACAGGGTACTATGGCTACACCTTC. The chain combines TRBV27 with TRBJ1-2, with 7 bases that match TRBD1. Germline V gene sequence: CDR1 MNHEY, CDR2 SMNVEV (reference sequence). V shed 6 bases, J shed 3 bases, and the junction held 10 bases outside the gene matches. The CDR3 totals 15 residues.